The TCR beta chain described here comes from a study of T-cell memory formation after mild COVID-19. The overall study: Across donors, TCR clusters were largely donor specific. Study results and limitations: Clones contracting across day 15 to 85 had a balanced CD4/CD8 profile; later expanding clones leaned CD4+.

TCRdb processed the 5' RACE reads anew with MiXCR; each CDR3 protein has one entry. This sample carries about 310,000 distinct CDR3 sequences, about 16% of them seen once, and the ten largest clones take 22%. This clonotype was observed a few times. The antigen is not known. Looked up from germline, CDR1 is MNHEY and CDR2 is SVGEGT. The V end was cut by 7 bases, the J end by 0 bases, with 16 bases between. This CDR3 is 16 amino acids long. The sequence came from a young man who had mild COVID-19 (a few samples of this study predate the infection). Cell type and time point are not known. The sequencing sample was made of PBMCs or a T cell subset sorted from them (not recorded which). The chain joins TRBV6-2 or TRBV6-3 to TRBJ2-1; D might be TRBD2 (6 bases). This CDR3 reads CASTASGPSSYNEQFF. Written as DNA, the CDR3 is TGTGCCAGCACCGCCAGCGGGCCAAGCTCCTACAATGAGCAGTTCTTC.